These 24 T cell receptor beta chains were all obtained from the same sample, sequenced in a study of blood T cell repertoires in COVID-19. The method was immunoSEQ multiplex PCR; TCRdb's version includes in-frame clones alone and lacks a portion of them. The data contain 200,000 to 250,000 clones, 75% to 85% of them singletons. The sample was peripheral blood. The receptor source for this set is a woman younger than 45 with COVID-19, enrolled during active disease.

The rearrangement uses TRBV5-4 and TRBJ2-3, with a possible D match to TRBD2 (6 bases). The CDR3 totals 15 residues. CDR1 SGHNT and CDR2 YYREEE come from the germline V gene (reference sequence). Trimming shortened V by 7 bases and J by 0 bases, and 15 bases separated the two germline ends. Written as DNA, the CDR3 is TGTGCCAGCCGTCGGCCGGGACTGAGCACAGATACGCAGTATTTT. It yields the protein CASRRPGLSTDTQYF.

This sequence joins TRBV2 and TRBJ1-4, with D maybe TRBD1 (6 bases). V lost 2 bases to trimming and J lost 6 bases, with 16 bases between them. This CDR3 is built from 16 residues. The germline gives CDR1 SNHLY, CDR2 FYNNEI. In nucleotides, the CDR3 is TGTGCCAGCAGTGAATTAGGGTCAGGGGCTTATGAAAAACTGTTTTTT. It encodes CASSELGSGAYEKLFF.

CDR3 DNA sequence: TGTGCCAGCAAGGCAGGGAGGGTAGGTCAGCCCCAGCATTTT. It is translated as CASKAGRVGQPQHF. The chain carries TRBV2 and TRBJ1-5, with D perhaps matching TRBD1 (5 bases). Per the germline V gene, CDR1 is SNHLY and CDR2 is FYNNEI. V was cut by 7 bases and J by 6 bases, with 16 bases left in between. The CDR3 is 14 residues long.

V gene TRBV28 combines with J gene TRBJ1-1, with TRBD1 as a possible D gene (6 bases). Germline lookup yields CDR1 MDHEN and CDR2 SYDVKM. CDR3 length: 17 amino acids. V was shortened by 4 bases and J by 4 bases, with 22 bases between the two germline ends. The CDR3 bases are TGTGCCAGCAGTTCCCTCCACCAGGGACAAAGGATCACTGAAGCTTTCTTT. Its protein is CASSSLHQGQRITEAFF.

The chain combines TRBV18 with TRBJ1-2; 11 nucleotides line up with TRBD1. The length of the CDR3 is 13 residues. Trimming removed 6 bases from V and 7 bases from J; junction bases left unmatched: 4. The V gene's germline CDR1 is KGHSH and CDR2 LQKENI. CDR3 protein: CASSGQGAFGYTF. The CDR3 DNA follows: TGTGCCAGCTCCGGACAGGGGGCCTTTGGCTACACCTTC.

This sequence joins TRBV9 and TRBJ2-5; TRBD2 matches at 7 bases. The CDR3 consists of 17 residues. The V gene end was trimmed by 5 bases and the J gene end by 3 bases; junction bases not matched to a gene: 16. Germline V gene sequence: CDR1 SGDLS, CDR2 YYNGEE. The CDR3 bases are TGTGCCAGCAGTGCTAGCGGAGGAGGGATATTTAAAGAGACCCAGTACTTC. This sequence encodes CASSASGGGIFKETQYF.

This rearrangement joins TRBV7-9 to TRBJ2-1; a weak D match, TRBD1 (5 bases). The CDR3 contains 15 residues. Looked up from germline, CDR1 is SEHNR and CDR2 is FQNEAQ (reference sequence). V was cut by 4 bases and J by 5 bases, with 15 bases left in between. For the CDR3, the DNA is TGTGCCAGCAGCTCGACCAAGGGGCTACACAATGAGCAGTTCTTC. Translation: CASSSTKGLHNEQFF.

The CDR3 loop is CASSLGPLNTEAFF. CDR3 bases: TGTGCCAGCAGCTTGGGGCCCTTGAACACTGAAGCTTTCTTT. The rearrangement joins TRBV5-6 to TRBJ1-1, with D uncertain. The CDR3 has 14 residues. With 0 bases removed from V and 0 bases from J, the gap between germline ends came to 6 bases. The germline gives CDR1 SGHDT, CDR2 YYEEEE.

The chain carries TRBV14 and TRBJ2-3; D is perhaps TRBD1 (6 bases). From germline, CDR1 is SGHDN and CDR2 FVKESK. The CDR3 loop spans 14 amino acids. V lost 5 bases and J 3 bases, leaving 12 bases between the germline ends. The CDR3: CASSSRQGTDTQYF. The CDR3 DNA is TGTGCCAGCAGCTCCCGGCAGGGGACAGATACGCAGTATTTT.

This chain's CDR3 is CASSYSSTGYGYTF. CDR3 DNA sequence: TGTGCCAGCAGTTACTCTTCGACAGGCTATGGCTACACCTTC. The chain is built from TRBV6-2 or TRBV6-3 and TRBJ1-2; D is perhaps TRBD1 (6 bases). This CDR3 contains 14 residues. Germline lookup yields CDR1 MNHEY and CDR2 SVGEGT. Trimming removed 0 bases at V and 4 bases at J, with 9 bases between.

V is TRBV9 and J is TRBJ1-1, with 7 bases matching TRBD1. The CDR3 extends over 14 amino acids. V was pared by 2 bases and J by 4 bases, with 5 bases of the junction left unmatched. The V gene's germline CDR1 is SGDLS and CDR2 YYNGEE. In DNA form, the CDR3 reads TGTGCCAGCAGCGTGTCGGGACAGCCCACTGAAGCTTTCTTT. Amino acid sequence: CASSVSGQPTEAFF.

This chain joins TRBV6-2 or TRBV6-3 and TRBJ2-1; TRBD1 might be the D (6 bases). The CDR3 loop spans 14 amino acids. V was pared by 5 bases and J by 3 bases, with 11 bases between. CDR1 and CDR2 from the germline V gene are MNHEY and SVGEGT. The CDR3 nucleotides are TGTGCCAGCAGTCGCCAGGGGAACTACAATGAGCAGTTCTTC. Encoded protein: CASSRQGNYNEQFF.

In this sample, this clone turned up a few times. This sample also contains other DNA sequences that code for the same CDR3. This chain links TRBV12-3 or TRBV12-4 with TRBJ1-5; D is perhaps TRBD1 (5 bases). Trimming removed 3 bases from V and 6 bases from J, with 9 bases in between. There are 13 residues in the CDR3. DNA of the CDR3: TGTGCCAGCAGTTTCGGGGGGGGTCAGCCCCAGCATTTT. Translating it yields CASSFGGGQPQHF.

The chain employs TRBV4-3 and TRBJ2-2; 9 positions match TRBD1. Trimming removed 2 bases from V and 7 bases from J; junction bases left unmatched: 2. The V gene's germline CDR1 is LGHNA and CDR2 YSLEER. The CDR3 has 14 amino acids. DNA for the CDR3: TGCGCCAGCAGCCAAAGGACAGGGGACGGGGAGCTGTTTTTT. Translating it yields CASSQRTGDGELFF.

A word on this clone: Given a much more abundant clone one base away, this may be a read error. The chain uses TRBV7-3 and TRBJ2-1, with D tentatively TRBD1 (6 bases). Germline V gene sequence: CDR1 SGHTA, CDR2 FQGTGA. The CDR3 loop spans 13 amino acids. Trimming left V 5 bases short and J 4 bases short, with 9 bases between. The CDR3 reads CASSPGTYNEQFF. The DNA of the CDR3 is TGTGCCAGCAGCCCCGGGACATACAATGAGCAGTTCTTC.

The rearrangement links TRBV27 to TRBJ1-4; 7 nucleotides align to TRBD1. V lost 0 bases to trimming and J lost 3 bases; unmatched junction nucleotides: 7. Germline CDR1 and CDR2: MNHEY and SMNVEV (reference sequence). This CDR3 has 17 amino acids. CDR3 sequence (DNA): TGTGCCAGCAGTTTATCGGGCAGGGGGGATTCTAATGAAAAACTGTTTTTT. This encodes CASSLSGRGDSNEKLFF.

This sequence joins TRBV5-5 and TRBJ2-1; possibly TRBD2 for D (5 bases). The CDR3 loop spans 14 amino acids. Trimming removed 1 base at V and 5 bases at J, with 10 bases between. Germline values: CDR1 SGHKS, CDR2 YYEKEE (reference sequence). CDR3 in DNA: TGTGCCAGCAGCTTGAGCGGACCACACAATGAGCAGTTCTTC. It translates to CASSLSGPHNEQFF. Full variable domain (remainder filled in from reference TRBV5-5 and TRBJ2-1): DAGVTQSPTHLIKTRGQQVTLRCSPISGHKSVSWYQQVLGQGPQFIFQYYEKEERGRGNFPDRFSARQFPNYSSELNVNALLLGDSALYLCASSLSGPHNEQFFGPGTRLTVL.

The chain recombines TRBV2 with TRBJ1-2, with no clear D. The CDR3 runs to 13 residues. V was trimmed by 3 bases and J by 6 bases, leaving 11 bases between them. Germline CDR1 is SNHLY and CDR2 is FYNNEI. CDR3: CASSDQAYNGYTF. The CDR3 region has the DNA TGTGCCAGCAGTGACCAGGCCTATAATGGCTACACCTTC.

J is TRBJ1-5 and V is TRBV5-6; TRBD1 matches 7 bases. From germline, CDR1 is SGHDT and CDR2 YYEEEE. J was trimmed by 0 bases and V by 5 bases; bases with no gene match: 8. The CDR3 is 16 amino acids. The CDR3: CASSFGQVYSNQPQHF. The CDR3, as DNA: TGTGCCAGCAGTTTTGGACAGGTTTATAGCAATCAGCCCCAGCATTTT.

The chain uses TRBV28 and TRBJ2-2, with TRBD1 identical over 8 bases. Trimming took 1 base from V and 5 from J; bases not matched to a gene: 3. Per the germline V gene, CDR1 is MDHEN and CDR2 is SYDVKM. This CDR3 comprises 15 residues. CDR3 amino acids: CASSLFRGRTGELFF. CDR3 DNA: TGTGCCAGCAGTTTATTCAGGGGGCGTACCGGGGAGCTGTTTTTT.

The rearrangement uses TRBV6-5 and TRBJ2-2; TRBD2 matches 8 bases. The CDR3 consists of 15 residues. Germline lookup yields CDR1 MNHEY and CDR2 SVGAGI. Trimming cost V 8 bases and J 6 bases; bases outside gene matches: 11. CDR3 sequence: CASVKSSGGAGELFF. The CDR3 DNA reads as TGTGCCAGCGTGAAAAGCAGCGGGGGAGCCGGGGAGCTGTTTTTT.

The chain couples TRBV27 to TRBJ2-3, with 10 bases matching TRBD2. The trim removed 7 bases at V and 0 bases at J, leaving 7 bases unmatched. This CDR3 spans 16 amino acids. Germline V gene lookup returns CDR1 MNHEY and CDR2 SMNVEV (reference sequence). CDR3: CASTLLAGASTDTQYF. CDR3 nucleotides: TGTGCCAGCACCCTCCTAGCGGGGGCTAGCACAGATACGCAGTATTTT.

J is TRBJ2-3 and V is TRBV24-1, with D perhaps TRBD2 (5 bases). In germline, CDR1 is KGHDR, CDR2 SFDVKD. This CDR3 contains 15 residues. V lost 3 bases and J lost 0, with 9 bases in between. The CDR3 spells CATSDTRDSTDTQYF. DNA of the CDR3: TGTGCCACCAGTGATACGAGGGATAGCACAGATACGCAGTATTTT.

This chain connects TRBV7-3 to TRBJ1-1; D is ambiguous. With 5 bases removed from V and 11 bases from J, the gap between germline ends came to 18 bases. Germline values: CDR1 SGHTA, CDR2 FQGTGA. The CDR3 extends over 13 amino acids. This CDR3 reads CASSISSKSGAFF. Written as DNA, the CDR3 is TGTGCCAGCAGCATTTCGTCCAAAAGCGGCGCTTTCTTT.